The 6 T cell receptor beta chains presented below share a single source sample, sequenced in a study of technical replicates of blood from several donors. Clones were sequenced by immunoSEQ multiplex PCR, and TCRdb holds only the in-frame ones, with some missing. The sample lists about 83,000 clones, approximately 96% occurring once. The sequencing input was T cells isolated from PBMCs. All receptors derive from a human donor in good health.

J is TRBJ1-4 and V is TRBV15; no clear D gene. Looked up from germline, CDR1 is LNHNV and CDR2 is YYDKDF (reference sequence). Trimming removed 3 bases at V and 7 bases at J, with 9 bases between. The CDR3 covers 13 residues. CDR3 protein: CATSSGGSEKLFF. The CDR3, as DNA: TGTGCCACCAGCAGCGGAGGATCTGAAAAACTGTTTTTT.

This clone was picked up one time. The J gene is TRBJ1-1, the V gene TRBV7-6, with D hard to call. The CDR3 is made up of 13 amino acids. Germline assignment: CDR1 SGHVS and CDR2 FNYEAQ. V was clipped by 5 bases and J by 1 base, with 8 bases between them. The CDR3 nucleotides read TGTGCCAGCAGCCGGTCCGGGAACACTGAAGCTTTCTTT. This encodes CASSRSGNTEAFF.

This chain uses TRBV5-1 with TRBJ1-2; possibly TRBD1 for D (6 bases). The CDR3 has 16 amino acids. V lost 4 bases and J lost 1, with 17 bases in between. In germline, CDR1 is SGHRS, CDR2 YFSETQ. CDR3: CASSDPDRRLNYGYTF. The CDR3 DNA sequence: TGCGCCAGCAGCGATCCGGACAGACGCCTTAACTATGGCTACACCTTC.

V is TRBV2 and J is TRBJ1-1, with TRBD1 identical over 10 bases. With V trimmed by 7 bases and J by 1 base, 9 bases remained unmatched. This CDR3 has 16 amino acids. Germline V gene data show CDR1 as SNHLY and CDR2 as FYNNEI. CDR3 in DNA: TGTGCCAGCATCCGGGACAGGGGTATAACGAACACTGAAGCTTTCTTT. Translated: CASIRDRGITNTEAFF.

J is TRBJ1-2 and V is TRBV4-2; D is ambiguous. The CDR3 consists of 13 residues. Trimming left V 2 bases short and J 8 bases short, with 12 bases between. CDR1 is LGHNA and CDR2 is YNFKEQ in the germline V gene. This CDR3 reads CASSQQALEGYTF. The CDR3 region has the DNA TGTGCCAGCAGCCAACAAGCGCTTGAGGGCTACACCTTC.

V is TRBV7-8 and J is TRBJ2-5; 9 bases are a match to TRBD1. CDR1 and CDR2 (germline): SGHVS, FQNEAQ. The CDR3 is made up of 16 amino acids. After removal of 5 bases from V and 4 bases from J, the junction contained 11 bases not matched to a gene. The CDR3 DNA is TGTGCCAGCAGCCAGTTAGGGACAGGGTTTCGAGAGACCCAGTACTTC. The encoded protein is CASSQLGTGFRETQYF.